These T cell receptor beta chains were read from a single sample in a study of chemoradiotherapy in HPV16-positive cancers. The protocol was immunoSEQ multiplex PCR, while the TCRdb copy is restricted to in-frame clones and leaves out a portion. In the table there are around 6,500 clones, more than 60% of which are singletons. The sample in question was tumor tissue, obtained from a patient who underwent chemoradiotherapy. These receptors all stem from a human donor with HPV-associated anogenital cancer. Both conserved end residues are part of each CDR3. D genes are given only for firm matches. Where a row states a size, it is once, few, many or the class of an expanded clone; other rows omit it.

>-|TRBD1|TRBJ1-2|TRBV5-1
CASSVGGQGNYGYTF
TGCGCCAGCAGCGTGGGGGGACAGGGGAACTATGGCTACACCTTC
>-|-|TRBJ1-2|TRBV19
CASSTRLSADGYTF
TGTGCCAGTAGTACGAGGCTAAGCGCCGATGGCTACACCTTC
>-|-|TRBJ1-2|TRBV7-2
CASSFGGGGYTF
TGTGCCAGCAGCTTTGGGGGCGGTGGCTACACCTTC
>-|-|TRBJ1-1|TRBV30
CACNLRVEAFF
TGTGCCTGTAACCTCAGGGTTGAAGCTTTCTTT
>-|-|TRBJ2-5|TRBV25-1
CASSEYYLGTQYF
TGTGCCAGCAGTGAGTACTACCTGGGGACCCAGTACTTC
>-|-|TRBJ1-1|TRBV4-1
CASSHISDEAFF
TGCGCCAGCAGTCATATCAGTGACGAAGCTTTCTTT
>few|TRBD2|TRBJ2-1|TRBV7-8
CASSLAYVGLAPSSYNEQFF
TGTGCCAGCAGCTTAGCATATGTGGGACTAGCCCCGAGCTCCTACAATGAGCAGTTCTTC
>once|-|TRBJ1-1|TRBV7-9
CASSWDKSEAFF
TGTGCCAGCAGCTGGGACAAATCTGAAGCTTTCTTT
>-|TRBD1|TRBJ1-5|TRBV19
CASSPGLDRGLKNQPQHF
TGTGCCAGTAGTCCAGGACTGGACAGGGGGCTTAAAAATCAGCCCCAGCATTTT
>-|-|TRBJ1-1|TRBV28
CASSLTPQGGFLNTEAFF
TGTGCCAGCAGTTTAACCCCACAGGGCGGCTTCTTGAACACTGAAGCTTTCTTT
>few|-|TRBJ1-1|TRBV19
CASSIMGGTEAFF
TGTGCCAGTAGTATAATGGGGGGCACTGAAGCTTTCTTT
>-|-|TRBJ1-3|TRBV4-2
CASSQSTASGNTIYF
TGTGCCAGCAGCCAATCCACAGCTTCTGGAAACACCATATATTTT
>once|-|TRBJ2-5|TRBV19
CASSIDLLSGQETQYF
TGTGCCAGTAGTATAGATCTTTTGAGCGGACAAGAGACCCAGTACTTC
>-|-|TRBJ1-5|TRBV5-1
CASSLEWGQPQHF
TGCGCCAGCAGCTTGGAATGGGGACAGCCCCAGCATTTT
>-|TRBD1|TRBJ1-1|TRBV9
CASSPDRAMLQAFF
TGTGCCAGCAGCCCCGACAGGGCGATGTTGCAAGCTTTCTTT
>medium-sized|TRBD1|TRBJ1-6|TRBV13
CASRKVTGDASSYNSPLHF
TGTGCCAGCAGGAAAGTTACAGGGGACGCGAGCTCCTATAATTCACCCCTCCACTTT
>few|TRBD2|TRBJ2-1|TRBV4-3
CASSHEREYYNEQFF
TGCGCCAGCAGCCACGAGCGGGAATACTACAATGAGCAGTTCTTC
>-|TRBD1|TRBJ2-7|TRBV19
CASRLTGGEQYF
TGTGCCAGTAGGTTAACAGGGGGCGAGCAGTACTTC
>-|TRBD2|TRBJ2-7|TRBV29-1
CSARGGSSYEQYF
TGCAGCGCCCGGGGGGGGTCCTCCTACGAGCAGTACTTC
>-|-|TRBJ1-1|TRBV5-1
CASSPHPANTEAFF
TGCGCCAGCAGCCCCCATCCGGCGAACACTGAAGCTTTCTTT
>-|-|TRBJ2-7|TRBV28
CASSPILETPFYEQYF
TGTGCCAGCAGTCCAATTTTAGAGACTCCTTTTTACGAGCAGTACTTC
>-|TRBD1|TRBJ1-2|TRBV7-2
CASSLGTGLVGGYTF
TGTGCCAGCAGCTTGGGGACAGGGTTGGTAGGTGGCTACACCTTC
>-|TRBD1|TRBJ1-2|TRBV28
CASTLQGGADYGYTF
TGTGCCAGCACTCTACAGGGGGGGGCCGACTATGGCTACACCTTC
>-|-|TRBJ1-2|TRBV6-1
CASSDYLPGGYF
TGTGCCAGCAGTGATTACCTCCCGGGCGGGTACTTC
>-|-|TRBJ1-6|TRBV6-5
CASSDYGVNSPLHF
TGTGCCAGCAGTGACTACGGGGTAAATTCACCCCTCCACTTT
>once|-|TRBJ1-2|TRBV2
CASSDQGRSDGYTF
TGTGCCAGCAGTGATCAGGGGCGCAGTGATGGCTACACCTTC
>-|-|TRBJ1-5|TRBV28
CASRAWGDSNQPQHF
TGTGCCAGCAGAGCCTGGGGCGACAGCAATCAGCCCCAGCATTTT
>-|-|TRBJ1-2|TRBV28
CASRARGYTF
TGTGCCAGCCGGGCGAGGGGCTACACCTTC
>once|-|TRBJ1-1|TRBV7-9
CASSSLYWGEAFF
TGTGCCAGCAGCTCACTTTATTGGGGGGAAGCTTTCTTT
>few|-|TRBJ2-7|TRBV9
CASSVDGGARPFYEQYF
TGTGCCAGCAGCGTAGACGGAGGCGCACGGCCCTTCTACGAGCAGTACTTC
>-|TRBD1|TRBJ1-2|TRBV5-8
CASSLRQGPRYGYTF
TGTGCCAGCAGCTTGAGACAGGGGCCCCGCTATGGCTACACCTTC
>medium-sized|TRBD2|TRBJ2-1|TRBV19
CASSMGGSEQFF
TGTGCCAGTAGTATGGGAGGGAGTGAGCAGTTCTTC
>-|-|TRBJ1-2|TRBV30
CAWSVGENYGYTF
TGTGCCTGGAGTGTTGGAGAGAACTATGGCTACACCTTC
>-|-|TRBJ2-1|TRBV5-1
CASSLGTSPSYNEQFF
TGCGCCAGCAGCTTGGGGACATCTCCCTCCTACAATGAGCAGTTCTTC
>-|-|TRBJ1-1|TRBV9
CASSGGLRDTEAFF
TGTGCCAGCAGCGGGGGGCTGAGGGACACTGAAGCTTTCTTT
>-|TRBD1|TRBJ1-5|TRBV11-3
CASSSRGGQGADQPQHF
TGTGCCAGCAGCTCTAGGGGCGGACAGGGGGCGGATCAGCCCCAGCATTTT
>-|-|TRBJ2-5|TRBV30
CAWIGDPSQETQYF
TGTGCCTGGATCGGGGACCCCAGCCAAGAGACCCAGTACTTC
>-|TRBD2|TRBJ2-3|TRBV11-2
CASSMGLAGGNTDTQYF
TGTGCCAGCAGCATGGGACTAGCGGGGGGAAACACAGATACGCAGTATTTT
>-|-|TRBJ1-2|TRBV6-5
CASKVGGKGGYTF
TGTGCCAGCAAGGTTGGGGGGAAAGGGGGCTACACCTTC
>-|TRBD1|TRBJ1-1|TRBV5-6
CASSFRGADTEAFF
TGTGCCAGCAGCTTCAGGGGGGCGGACACTGAAGCTTTCTTT
>-|TRBD1|TRBJ2-3|TRBV2
CASSDTGEDTQYF
TGTGCCAGCAGTGATACAGGGGAGGATACGCAGTATTTT
>once|-|TRBJ1-6|TRBV30
CAWNTGHNSPLHF
TGTGCCTGGAACACCGGGCATAATTCACCCCTCCACTTT
>-|-|TRBJ2-7|TRBV5-1
CASSLATSIPVGSYEQYF
TGCGCCAGCAGCTTAGCAACTAGCATCCCGGTGGGATCCTACGAGCAGTACTTC
>-|-|TRBJ1-5|TRBV28
CASSFPHSPRPQHF
TGTGCCAGCAGTTTTCCACATTCCCCGAGGCCCCAGCATTTT
>-|-|TRBJ2-3|TRBV29-1
CSVGLRPEEYF
TGCAGCGTCGGACTCCGGCCCGAGGAGTATTTT
>-|-|TRBJ2-3|TRBV6-5
CASRLGVAGTDTQYF
TGTGCCAGCAGGTTAGGGGTAGCTGGCACAGATACGCAGTATTTT
>-|-|TRBJ2-5|TRBV11-2
CASSLINREETQYF
TGTGCCAGCAGCTTAATTAACAGGGAAGAGACCCAGTACTTC
>large|-|TRBJ2-7|TRBV2
CASTRTVGSYEQYF
TGTGCCAGCACAAGGACGGTCGGGTCCTACGAGCAGTACTTC
>-|-|TRBJ1-1|TRBV20-1
CSARISTEAFF
TGCAGTGCTAGAATCAGCACTGAAGCTTTCTTT